This T cell receptor beta chain emerged from a study of T cell responses to AZD1222 COVID-19 vaccine. Findings of the study overall: Following two doses of AZD1222, Spike-specific TCR breadth and depth rose.

With respect to this clone: The antigen remains unidentified.

Data came from immunoSEQ multiplex PCR; TCRdb stores just in-frame clones and leaves some out. The table shows 80,000 to 90,000 clones, with roughly nine tenths occurring only once. The CDR3 spans 13 residues. V was cut by 6 bases and J by 1 base, with 9 bases left in between. Germline V CDR1 and CDR2: LGHDT, YNNKEL (reference sequence). This sample comprised peripheral blood, obtained 28 days after the second AZD1222 dose. The rearrangement joins TRBV3-1 (or the pseudogene TRBV3-2) to TRBJ1-1; D not resolved. The receptor was isolated from an adult who received the AZD1222 COVID-19 vaccine. CDR3 DNA sequence: TGTGCCAGCAGGGAAACAGCGAACACTGAAGCTTTCTTT. Its protein is CASRETANTEAFF.